Following are 19 T cell receptor beta chains from one sample sequenced in a study of identical twins. TCRdb ran MiXCR on the 5' RACE reads and lists one entry per CDR3 protein. Counted here are 280,000 or so distinct CDR3 sequences, approximately 8% occurring once; the ten biggest clones make up approximately 2%. The sample was also linked to a second study, of yellow fever vaccine responses in identical twins.

Sequencing was done on a sample of memory (CD45RO+) T cells sorted from blood. These receptors all come from a woman aged 18-29 years in good health.

V is TRBV5-5 and J is TRBJ2-3; D not certain. The germline CDR1 and CDR2 sequences are SGHKS and YYEKEE (reference sequence). V shed 2 bases and J shed 2 bases, with 9 bases lying between them. This CDR3 spans 14 amino acids. The CDR3 sequence: CASSFGRTTDTQYF. The CDR3 coding sequence is TGTGCCAGCAGCTTTGGACGAACCACAGATACGCAGTATTTT.

The V gene is TRBV5-5, the J gene TRBJ2-7, with D possibly being TRBD2 (5 bases). Trimming removed 1 base at V and 2 bases at J, with 13 bases between. The CDR3 has 15 amino acids. CDR1 SGHKS and CDR2 YYEKEE come from the germline V gene (reference sequence). CDR3 in amino acids: CASSLSEGKTYEQYV. CDR3 DNA sequence: TGTGCCAGCAGCTTGTCTGAGGGCAAAACCTACGAGCAGTACGTC.

At least ten counts were recorded for this clonotype. This rearrangement joins TRBV12-3 or TRBV12-4 to TRBJ1-6; D perhaps matches TRBD1 (5 bases). Trimming shortened V by 3 bases and J by 5 bases, and 8 bases separated the two germline ends. This CDR3 region has 14 residues. CDR3 DNA sequence: TGTGCCAGCAGTTTTTGGGGGGATAATTCACCCCTCCACTTT. Encoded protein: CASSFWGDNSPLHF.

This clonotype was seen repeatedly, ten times or more. This chain joins TRBV5-1 and TRBJ1-4; 8 bases match TRBD1. With V trimmed by 0 bases and J by 5 bases, 0 bases remained unmatched. This CDR3 is 14 amino acids long. Germline V gives CDR1 SGHRS, CDR2 YFSETQ. This chain's CDR3 is CASSLGQGNEKLFF. The DNA for the CDR3 is TGCGCCAGCAGCTTGGGACAGGGGAATGAAAAACTGTTTTTT.

V is TRBV7-9 and J is TRBJ1-1; a possible D gene is TRBD1 (6 bases). The CDR3 spans 14 residues. Trimming cost V 1 base and J 7 bases, with 13 bases left between them. CDR1 SEHNR and CDR2 FQNEAQ come from the germline V gene (reference sequence). The CDR3 region has the DNA TGTGCCAGCAGCTTAGAGACAGGAAATAGTGAAGCTTTCTTT. Protein: CASSLETGNSEAFF. Using reference TRBV7-9 and TRBJ1-1 for the parts outside the CDR3, the full variable domain is DTGVSQNPRHKITKRGQNVTFRCDPISEHNRLYWYRQTLGQGPEFLTYFQNEAQLEKSRLLSDRFSAERPKGSFSTLEIQRTEQGDSAMYLCASSLETGNSEAFFGQGTRLTVV.

This clonotype was seen a few times. The conserved phenylalanine or tryptophan is not found at the CDR3 terminus, so this likely reflects a read error. V and J are TRBV28 and TRBJ1-1; tentatively, D is TRBD1 (5 bases). The CDR3 sequence is 14 residues long. Germline-derived CDR1 and CDR2 are MDHEN and SYDVKM. V lost 5 bases, J lost 3 bases, and 13 bases lay in between. The CDR3 protein is CASSPGSWDTEAFS. CDR3 bases: TGTGCCAGCAGTCCAGGGAGTTGGGACACTGAAGCTTTCTCT.

This clonotype was detected ten times or more. The chain links TRBV5-1 to TRBJ2-3, with 12 bases matching TRBD2. CDR1 and CDR2 (germline): SGHRS, YFSETQ. V was pared by 4 bases and J by 6 bases, with 9 bases of the junction left unmatched. The CDR3 is 16 residues long. The CDR3 coding sequence is TGCGCCAGCAGCAGGAGGACTAGCGGGATTCTGGATACGCAGTATTTT. It specifies CASSRRTSGILDTQYF.

There are many counts of this clonotype. This chain joins TRBV5-4 and TRBJ2-2; TRBD2 matches 12 bases. J lost 1 base, V lost 3 bases, and 7 bases had no gene match. There are 18 residues in the CDR3. Germline V lookup: CDR1 SGHNT, CDR2 YYREEE (reference sequence). CDR3 sequence: CASSSYKTSGRNTGELFF. As DNA, the CDR3 is TGTGCCAGCAGCTCCTACAAGACTAGCGGGAGGAACACCGGGGAGCTGTTTTTT.

The rearrangement uses TRBV7-3 and TRBJ2-1, with D maybe TRBD2 (6 bases). From germline, CDR1 is SGHTA and CDR2 FQGTGA. The CDR3 is 15 residues long. With 5 bases removed from V and 9 bases from J, the gap between germline ends came to 20 bases. CDR3 loop: CASSPTERGIGEQFF. CDR3 bases: TGTGCCAGCAGCCCCACGGAGCGCGGGATTGGTGAGCAGTTCTTC. Variable domain in full (rest from reference TRBV7-3 and TRBJ2-1): GAGVSQTPSNKVTEKGKYVELRCDPISGHTALYWYRQSLGQGPEFLIYFQGTGAADDSGLPNDRFFAVRPEGSVSTLKIQRTERGDSAVYLCASSPTERGIGEQFFGPGTRLTVL.

This clonotype was detected many times. This chain joins TRBV10-3 and TRBJ1-1, with TRBD1 as a possible D gene (6 bases). Between the trimmed V and J ends, which lost 9 bases and 3 bases, there was a span of 11 bases. CDR1 is ENHRY and CDR2 is SYGVKD in the germline V gene. The CDR3 spans 12 residues. CDR3 DNA: TGTGCCATTGCGGACAGATACACTGAAGCTTTCTTT. This encodes CAIADRYTEAFF.

J is TRBJ1-1 and V is TRBV5-1; D call uncertain. The V gene lost 0 bases and the J gene lost 3 bases, with 9 bases spanning the gap. CDR3 size: 14 residues. Germline V gene lookup returns CDR1 SGHRS and CDR2 YFSETQ. The CDR3 DNA reads as TGCGCCAGCAGCTTGGAGATCCACGACACTGAAGCTTTCTTT. Amino acids: CASSLEIHDTEAFF.

In this sample, this clonotype turned up many times. The V gene is TRBV29-1, the J gene TRBJ2-2; 14 positions match TRBD2. The CDR3 runs to 18 residues. The junction had 7 bases not matched to a gene; V was cut back by 4 bases and J by 0 bases. Looked up from germline, CDR1 is SQVTM and CDR2 is ANQGSEA. This chain's CDR3 is CSVARLAGGPANTGELFF. CDR3 in DNA: TGCAGCGTTGCCCGACTAGCGGGAGGGCCAGCGAACACCGGGGAGCTGTTTTTT.

Only a few counts were recorded for this clonotype. J is TRBJ2-5 and V is TRBV28; weak D call: TRBD1 (6 bases). CDR1 is MDHEN, CDR2 SYDVKM, per germline. This CDR3 region has 13 residues. Trimming pared 4 bases from V and 7 bases from J, leaving 13 bases between. The CDR3 loop is CASSSPDRGTQYF. The CDR3 DNA is TGTGCCAGCAGTTCGCCGGACAGAGGGACCCAGTACTTC.

At least ten counts were recorded for this clonotype. The chain employs TRBV4-1 and TRBJ2-3; 9 bases map to TRBD2. The germline CDR1 and CDR2 sequences are MGHRA and YSYEKL. J was trimmed by 2 bases and V by 2 bases; bases with no gene match: 5. The CDR3 has 16 amino acids. The CDR3 spells CASSQILAGYTDTQYF. The CDR3 DNA follows: TGCGCCAGCAGCCAAATTCTAGCGGGATACACAGATACGCAGTATTTT.

This clonotype was detected only a few times. This sequence joins TRBV28 and TRBJ2-7; 9 bases are a match to TRBD1. This CDR3 is 16 amino acids long. The trim removed 4 bases at V and 5 bases at J, leaving 12 bases unmatched. Per the germline V gene, CDR1 is MDHEN and CDR2 is SYDVKM. This CDR3 reads CASSSLGQGWKNEQYF. For the CDR3, the DNA is TGTGCCAGCAGTTCTCTGGGACAGGGATGGAAGAACGAGCAGTACTTC.

This clonotype was detected a few times. The chain has TRBV11-2 and TRBJ1-3; D might be TRBD1 (5 bases). V was trimmed by 6 bases and J by 2 bases, leaving 11 bases between them. Germline V gene lookup returns CDR1 SGHAT and CDR2 FQNNGV. This CDR3 has 14 amino acids. In DNA, the CDR3 is TGTGCCAGCAGAGCACAGGATGCTGGAAACACCATATATTTT. The encoded protein is CASRAQDAGNTIYF.

This clonotype has a count of ten or more. The chain links TRBV20-1 to TRBJ2-5; 13 bases align to TRBD2. With 7 bases clipped from V and 7 bases from J, the junction kept 9 bases outside the gene matches. The CDR3 totals 14 residues. Germline values: CDR1 DFQATT, CDR2 SNEGSKA (reference sequence). CDR3 bases: TGCAGTGGGTCCGGACTAGCGGGAGTGGGGACCCAGTACTTC. Protein sequence: CSGSGLAGVGTQYF.

This clonotype was detected ten times or more. The V and J genes are TRBV7-3 and TRBJ2-1; D possibly corresponds to TRBD2 (7 bases). Germline V gene sequence: CDR1 SGHTA, CDR2 FQGTGA. This CDR3 has 16 residues. Trimming cost V 5 bases and J 5 bases, with 19 bases left between them. CDR3 loop: CASSQGWASGHNEQFF. DNA of the CDR3: TGTGCCAGCAGCCAGGGGTGGGCTAGCGGTCACAATGAGCAGTTCTTC.

This chain joins TRBV20-1 and TRBJ2-2; 10 positions match TRBD2. Germline lookup yields CDR1 DFQATT and CDR2 SNEGSKA (reference sequence). The CDR3 spans 15 residues. V gave up 3 bases and J gave up 7 bases; unmatched junction bases: 8. The CDR3 protein is CSASRPSGRFGELFF. Written as DNA, the CDR3 is TGCAGTGCTAGCAGGCCTAGCGGGAGATTCGGGGAGCTGTTTTTT.